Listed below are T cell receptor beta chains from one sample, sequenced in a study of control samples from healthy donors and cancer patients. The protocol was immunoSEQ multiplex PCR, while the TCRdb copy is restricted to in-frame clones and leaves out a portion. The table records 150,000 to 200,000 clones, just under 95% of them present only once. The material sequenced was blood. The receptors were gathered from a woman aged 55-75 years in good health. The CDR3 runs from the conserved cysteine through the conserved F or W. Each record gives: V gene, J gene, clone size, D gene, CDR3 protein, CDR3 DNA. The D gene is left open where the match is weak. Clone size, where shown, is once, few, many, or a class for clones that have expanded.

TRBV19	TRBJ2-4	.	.	CASSMGQAKNIQYF	TGTGCCAGTAGTATGGGACAAGCCAAAAACATTCAGTACTTC
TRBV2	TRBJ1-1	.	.	CASKSSMGATEAFF	TGTGCCAGCAAGAGCAGCATGGGGGCCACTGAAGCTTTCTTT
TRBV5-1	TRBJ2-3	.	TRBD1	CASSLGGAPSTDTQYF	TGCGCCAGCAGCTTAGGGGGCGCCCCTAGCACAGATACGCAGTATTTT
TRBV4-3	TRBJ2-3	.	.	CASSPAGADTQYF	TGCGCCAGCAGTCCGGCAGGCGCAGATACGCAGTATTTT
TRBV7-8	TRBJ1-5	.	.	CASSPSRGSNYQPQHF	TGTGCCAGCAGCCCGAGCAGAGGGAGCAATTATCAGCCCCAGCATTTT
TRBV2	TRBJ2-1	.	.	CASRGPNEQFF	TGTGCCAGCAGGGGGCCGAATGAGCAGTTCTTC
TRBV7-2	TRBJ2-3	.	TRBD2	CASSSGLAGTDTQYF	TGTGCCAGCAGCTCGGGACTAGCGGGCACAGATACGCAGTATTTT
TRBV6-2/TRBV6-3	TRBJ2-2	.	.	CASSFTRLAAGELFF	TGTGCCAGCAGTTTCACTCGCCTGGCGGCCGGGGAGCTGTTTTTT
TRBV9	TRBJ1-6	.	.	CASSATNNSPLHF	TGTGCCAGCAGCGCCACAAACAATTCACCCCTCCACTTT
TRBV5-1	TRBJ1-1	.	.	CASSLAGTNAYMNTEAFF	TGCGCCAGCAGCTTGGCCGGGACAAACGCATACATGAACACTGAAGCTTTCTTT
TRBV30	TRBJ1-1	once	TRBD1	CAWTQAGTANTEAFF	TGTGCCTGGACCCAAGCGGGGACAGCGAACACTGAAGCTTTCTTT
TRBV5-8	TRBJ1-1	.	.	CASSLEVTAFF	TGTGCCAGCAGCTTGGAGGTTACCGCTTTCTTT
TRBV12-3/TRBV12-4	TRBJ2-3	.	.	CASSTRGTDTQYF	TGTGCCAGCAGTACAAGAGGCACAGATACGCAGTATTTT
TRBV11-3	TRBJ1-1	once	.	CASSYDRNTEAFF	TGTGCCAGCAGCTATGATAGGAACACTGAAGCTTTCTTT
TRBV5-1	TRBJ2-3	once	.	CASSDYQNTDTQYF	TGCGCCAGCAGTGACTATCAAAACACAGATACGCAGTATTTT
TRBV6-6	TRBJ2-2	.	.	CASTPQGTGTGGELFF	TGTGCCAGCACCCCCCAGGGTACAGGGACGGGCGGGGAGCTGTTTTTT
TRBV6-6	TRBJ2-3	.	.	CASNTPGLSSTDTQYF	TGTGCCAGCAATACCCCGGGACTCAGCTCGACAGATACGCAGTATTTT
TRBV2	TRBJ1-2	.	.	CASKGGYTF	TGTGCCAGCAAAGGTGGCTACACCTTC
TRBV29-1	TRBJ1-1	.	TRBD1	CSVGDSLVEAFF	TGCAGCGTTGGGGACAGTTTGGTCGAAGCTTTCTTT
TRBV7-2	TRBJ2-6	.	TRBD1	CASSLGQGTGANVLTF	TGTGCCAGCAGCTTAGGACAGGGGACCGGGGCCAACGTCCTGACTTTC
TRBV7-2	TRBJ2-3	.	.	CASSLGLAVDTQYF	TGTGCCAGCAGCCTGGGGCTAGCAGTAGATACGCAGTATTTT
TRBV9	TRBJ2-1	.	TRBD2	CASSVGNSGVGGNEQFF	TGTGCCAGCAGCGTAGGAAATAGCGGGGTAGGGGGCAATGAGCAGTTCTTC
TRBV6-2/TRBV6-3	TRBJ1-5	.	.	CASSYIGQPQHF	TGTGCCAGCAGTTATATAGGTCAGCCCCAGCATTTT
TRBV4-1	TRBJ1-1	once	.	CASSQADRMNTEAFF	TGCGCCAGCAGCCAAGCGGACAGAATGAACACTGAAGCTTTCTTT
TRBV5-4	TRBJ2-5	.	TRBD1	CASSLALRQGETQYF	TGTGCCAGCAGCTTGGCCCTCCGACAGGGGGAGACCCAGTACTTC
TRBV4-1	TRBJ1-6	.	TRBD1	CASSQLKDRGRNSPLHF	TGCGCCAGCAGCCAACTAAAGGACAGGGGGCGCAATTCACCCCTCCACTTT
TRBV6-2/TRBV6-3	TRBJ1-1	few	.	CASRYTRVKYTEAFF	TGTGCCAGCAGATACACCAGGGTTAAATACACTGAAGCTTTCTTT
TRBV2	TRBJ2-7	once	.	CASHTRQSSYEQYF	TGTGCCAGCCATACGAGACAGAGCTCCTACGAGCAGTACTTC
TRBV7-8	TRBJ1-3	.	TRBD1	CASSLQGVDLYSGNTIYF	TGTGCCAGCAGCTTACAGGGGGTTGACCTTTACTCTGGAAACACCATATATTTT
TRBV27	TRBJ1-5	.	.	CASSLVGAAQPQHF	TGTGCCAGCAGTTTAGTGGGGGCGGCTCAGCCCCAGCATTTT
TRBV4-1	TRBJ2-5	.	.	CASSQGSGQLQETQYF	TGCGCCAGCAGCCAGGGGAGTGGACAGCTACAAGAGACCCAGTACTTC